The next 29 T cell receptor beta chains were all read from a single sample in a study of beta chain features in type 1 diabetes. Whole-study results and caveats: Patients with Type 1 diabetes showed moderately but significantly shorter TCRB CDR3s in all four CD4+ subsets.

The antigens these receptors bind are not known. Investigators reverse transcribed all isolated RNA, so they sequenced expressed TCRB transcripts. Clones were sequenced by immunoSEQ multiplex PCR, and TCRdb holds only the in-frame ones, with some missing. The table shows 280,000 or so clones, with 15% occurring only once. The specimen sequenced was naive CD4+ T cells from blood. Receptor source: a man aged 18 to 29 with type 1 diabetes.

Of note for this clone: The DNA is omitted, as the CDR3 cannot be located on it reliably, and the CDR3 follows TCRdb's listing. V usage is TRBV25-1 and J usage is TRBJ1-5. Germline V CDR1 and CDR2: MGHDK, SYGVNS. The CDR3 sequence runs 14 residues, both termini included. This CDR3 reads CASSSSGGNQPQHF.

V is TRBV28 and J is TRBJ2-7; 11 positions agree with TRBD2. The CDR3 contains 18 residues. Trimming took 6 bases from V and 2 from J; bases not matched to a gene: 15. The V gene's germline CDR1 is MDHEN and CDR2 SYDVKM. CDR3 residues: CASSPTPGLAARTYEQYF. The CDR3 nucleotides are TGTGCCAGCAGCCCGACACCGGGACTAGCGGCTAGAACCTACGAGCAGTACTTC.

In this sample, this clone turned up a few times. The DNA for the CDR3 is TGTGCCAGTAGTCACGCTAGCGGGGGCTCCTACAATGAGCAGTTCTTC. Translated, it gives CASSHASGGSYNEQFF. V usage is TRBV19 and J usage is TRBJ2-1; TRBD2 agrees at 10 bases. Trimming at V came to 5 bases and at J to 0 bases, leaving 4 bases not matched to a gene. There are 16 residues in the CDR3. CDR1 is LNHDA and CDR2 is SQIVND in the germline V gene (reference sequence). Drawing the rest from reference TRBV19 and TRBJ2-1, the complete variable domain is DGGITQSPKYLFRKEGQNVTLSCEQNLNHDAMYWYRQDPGQGLRLIYYSQIVNDFQKGDIAEGYSVSREKKESFPLTVTSAQKNPTAFYLCASSHASGGSYNEQFFGPGTRLTVL.

The chain uses TRBV19 and TRBJ1-5; tentatively, D is TRBD1 (6 bases). CDR1 is LNHDA, CDR2 SQIVND, per germline (reference sequence). Trimming pared 5 bases from V and 0 bases from J, leaving 14 bases between. The CDR3 covers 16 residues. CDR3 residues: CASSQGPTYSNQPQHF. The CDR3 DNA is TGTGCCAGTAGTCAGGGGCCAACCTATAGCAATCAGCCCCAGCATTTT.

The chain links TRBV28 to TRBJ2-7; maybe TRBD1 (6 bases). Trimming cost V 5 bases and J 4 bases, with 18 bases left between them. CDR1 is MDHEN, CDR2 SYDVKM, per germline. The CDR3 length is 15 residues. CDR3 loop: CASSPRGRGFYEQYF. The CDR3 DNA follows: TGTGCCAGCAGTCCCCGCGGCAGGGGTTTTTACGAGCAGTACTTC.

The rearrangement uses TRBV7-6 and TRBJ2-2, with no clear D. The germline V gene has CDR1 SGHVS and CDR2 FNYEAQ. V lost 4 bases and J 8 bases, leaving 8 bases between the germline ends. The CDR3 loop spans 12 amino acids. The CDR3 coding sequence is TGTGCCAGCAGCTCTAGTGCGGGGGAGCTGTTTTTT. Translated, it gives CASSSSAGELFF.

The chain carries TRBV4-1 and TRBJ2-3; D not certain. V was pared by 0 bases and J by 2 bases, with 6 bases between. The CDR3 spans 14 residues. The germline V gene encodes CDR1 MGHRA and CDR2 YSYEKL. This CDR3 is CASSQDQVTDTQYF. CDR3 nucleotides: TGCGCCAGCAGCCAAGATCAGGTCACAGATACGCAGTATTTT.

V usage is TRBV5-1 and J usage is TRBJ2-3, with D possibly being TRBD2 (6 bases). The length of the CDR3 is 20 residues. Germline values: CDR1 SGHRS, CDR2 YFSETQ. V lost 1 base, J lost 2 bases, and 26 bases lay in between. The DNA for the CDR3 is TGCGCCAGCAGCTTGAATTCGATCGTGGGGGGTCGCCCCTCCACAGATACGCAGTATTTT. Translation gives CASSLNSIVGGRPSTDTQYF.

This chain connects TRBV7-9 to TRBJ2-7, with unresolved D. The CDR3 contains 12 residues. The ends were cut back, 5 bases at V and 6 bases at J, with 11 bases in the middle. The V gene's germline CDR1 is SEHNR and CDR2 FQNEAQ (reference sequence). The CDR3 nucleotides read TGTGCCAGCAGCCCTACTACTCCCGAGCAGTACTTC. This gives the protein CASSPTTPEQYF.

This clone has more than one count but fewer than ten. The V call is TRBV25-1, the J call TRBJ2-2; TRBD2 agrees at 11 bases. Germline CDR1 reads MGHDK; CDR2 reads SYGVNS. The CDR3 spans 18 residues. V trimming: 5 bases; J trimming: 0 bases; junction bases outside the gene matches: 8. The CDR3 loop is CASSKAGLADANTGELFF. The CDR3 DNA is TGTGCCAGCAGTAAAGCGGGACTAGCGGACGCGAACACCGGGGAGCTGTTTTTT.

CDR3 loop: CASSPPGGWANVLTF. DNA for the CDR3: TGTGCCAGCAGCCCCCCCGGAGGGTGGGCCAACGTCCTGACTTTC. This rearrangement joins TRBV5-5 to TRBJ2-6; tentatively, D is TRBD2 (6 bases). V was cut by 4 bases and J by 5 bases, with 13 bases left in between. The CDR3 has 15 amino acids. Germline V gene data show CDR1 as SGHKS and CDR2 as YYEKEE (reference sequence). The full variable domain, rest sourced from reference TRBV5-5 and TRBJ2-6, is DAGVTQSPTHLIKTRGQQVTLRCSPISGHKSVSWYQQVLGQGPQFIFQYYEKEERGRGNFPDRFSARQFPNYSSELNVNALLLGDSALYLCASSPPGGWANVLTFGAGSRLTVL.

The CDR3 DNA reads TGTGCCTGGAGTTTGGGGACTAGCGGGAGGAACGAGCAGTACTTC. It is translated as CAWSLGTSGRNEQYF. V usage is TRBV30 and J usage is TRBJ2-7; TRBD2 agrees at 15 bases. The germline gives CDR1 GTSNPN, CDR2 SVGIG (reference sequence). The ends lost 2 bases at V and 5 bases at J; junction bases unmatched: 4. The CDR3 loop spans 15 amino acids.

The chain employs TRBV18 and TRBJ1-5, with D possibly TRBD1 on 5 matching bases. This CDR3 comprises 17 residues. The V gene lost 0 bases and the J gene lost 2 bases, with 14 bases spanning the gap. The germline CDR1 and CDR2 sequences are KGHSH and LQKENI. The CDR3 DNA sequence: TGTGCCAGCTCACCACCGTGGGCAGGGCACGGCAATCAGCCCCAGCATTTT. Translated, it gives CASSPPWAGHGNQPQHF.

This clone was picked up many times. The V and J genes are TRBV29-1 and TRBJ1-1; no clear D. Germline loops: CDR1 SQVTM, CDR2 ANQGSEA. V lost 6 bases and J 0 bases, leaving 8 bases between the germline ends. The CDR3 covers 12 residues. CDR3 sequence: CSVRSLNTEAFF. The CDR3 DNA reads as TGCAGCGTCCGTAGCTTGAACACTGAAGCTTTCTTT.

This clone was counted between two and nine times. The chain joins TRBV2 to TRBJ2-2, with D unresolved. CDR1 SNHLY and CDR2 FYNNEI come from the germline V gene. The CDR3 has 13 amino acids. V shed 4 bases and J shed 1 base, with 4 bases lying between them. CDR3 amino acids: CASSGQNTGELFF. The CDR3 region has the DNA TGTGCCAGCAGTGGACAGAACACCGGGGAGCTGTTTTTT.

This clone was seen a handful of times. This chain joins TRBV29-1 and TRBJ2-7, with D hard to call. Looked up from germline, CDR1 is SQVTM and CDR2 is ANQGSEA. Trimming left V 8 bases short and J 3 bases short, with 8 bases between. CDR3 length: 10 residues. This CDR3 is CSLGNYEQYF. The CDR3 DNA reads as TGCAGCCTAGGAAACTACGAGCAGTACTTC.

This clone was counted a few times. The chain joins TRBV13 to TRBJ2-7, with D tentatively TRBD2 (7 bases). The length of the CDR3 is 16 residues. CDR1 and CDR2 (germline): PRHDT, FYEKMQ (reference sequence). V shed 2 bases and J shed 12 bases, with 26 bases lying between them. Here the CDR3 reads CASSLRREARGSLRYF. The DNA for the CDR3 is TGTGCCAGCAGCTTACGACGGGAGGCCAGGGGCTCCCTGAGGTACTTC.

The V call is TRBV6-5, the J call TRBJ2-1; tentatively, D is TRBD2 (6 bases). CDR1 MNHEY and CDR2 SVGAGI come from the germline V gene. Trimming pared 2 bases from V and 3 bases from J, leaving 14 bases between. The length of the CDR3 is 16 residues. The CDR3 sequence is CASSYRVGTYYNEQFF. The CDR3 nucleotides are TGTGCCAGCAGTTACCGAGTCGGGACTTACTACAATGAGCAGTTCTTC.

This chain connects TRBV5-4 to TRBJ1-2, with TRBD1 matching 9 bases. The CDR3 sequence is 18 residues long. V shed 6 bases, J shed 5 bases, and the junction held 20 bases outside the gene matches. Per germline, CDR1 SGHNT and CDR2 YYREEE (reference sequence). The CDR3 nucleotides are TGTGCCAGCACCCAAGGGGGAGGACAGGGGATTCTGTGGTATGGCTACACCTTC. This gives the protein CASTQGGGQGILWYGYTF.

This rearrangement joins TRBV7-6 to TRBJ2-4, with 10 bases fitting TRBD2. V lost 6 bases to trimming and J lost 6 bases; unmatched junction nucleotides: 8. The CDR3 sequence is 15 residues long. The V gene's germline CDR1 is SGHVS and CDR2 FNYEAQ. CDR3 amino acids: CASSHSGRAGNIQYF. CDR3 DNA: TGTGCCAGCAGTCACAGCGGGAGGGCCGGAAACATTCAGTACTTC.

The V and J genes are TRBV6-4 and TRBJ2-2; 10 bases are shared with TRBD2. V was clipped by 6 bases and J by 4 bases; unmatched bases: 5. The CDR3 is made up of 15 amino acids. The germline V gene has CDR1 MRHNA and CDR2 SNTAGT. CDR3 sequence: CASSPASGGTGELFF. The CDR3 DNA reads as TGTGCCAGCAGCCCCGCTAGCGGGGGCACCGGGGAGCTGTTTTTT.

This chain joins TRBV6-6 and TRBJ2-2; the D gene is possibly TRBD1 (6 bases). Deletions cut 0 bases from V and 6 bases from J, with 14 bases between. Germline V gene lookup returns CDR1 MNHNY and CDR2 SVGAGI (reference sequence). The CDR3 covers 16 residues. The DNA for the CDR3 is TGTGCCAGCAGTTACTCGTCGCACAGGGCGGCCGGGGAGCTGTTTTTT. Its protein product is CASSYSSHRAAGELFF.

This clone was counted between two and nine times. This rearrangement joins TRBV25-1 to TRBJ1-4; D remains unclear. V gave up 3 bases and J gave up 8 bases, with 13 bases separating them. The CDR3 totals 14 residues. Germline lookup yields CDR1 MGHDK and CDR2 SYGVNS. The CDR3 DNA follows: TGTGCCAGCAGTGAGCACAGAACCGGCGAAAAACTGTTTTTT. This sequence encodes CASSEHRTGEKLFF.

This chain links TRBV7-9 with TRBJ1-1; tentatively, D is TRBD1 (5 bases). With 2 bases removed from V and 1 base from J, the gap between germline ends came to 11 bases. In germline, CDR1 is SEHNR, CDR2 FQNEAQ (reference sequence). The CDR3 is 15 amino acids. DNA for the CDR3: TGTGCCAGCAGCTTATTGCCGGGGGGGAACACTGAAGCTTTCTTT. Translation: CASSLLPGGNTEAFF.

This clone was seen a handful of times. The V call is TRBV30, the J call TRBJ2-7; the D is unclear. The germline V and J ends were trimmed by 4 bases and 0 bases, with 10 bases remaining between them. CDR1 is GTSNPN, CDR2 SVGIG, per germline (reference sequence). The CDR3 contains 13 residues. The CDR3 sequence: CAWMAGDSYEQYF. In nucleotides, the CDR3 is TGTGCCTGGATGGCAGGCGACTCCTACGAGCAGTACTTC.

The gene calls are TRBV7-8 and TRBJ2-4; D not resolved. Germline loops: CDR1 SGHVS, CDR2 FQNEAQ. V shed 2 bases and J shed 8 bases, with 10 bases lying between them. The CDR3 is made up of 13 amino acids. This CDR3 is CASSLSRLDIQYF. The CDR3 region has the DNA TGTGCCAGCAGCTTAAGCAGGTTGGACATTCAGTACTTC.

V and J are TRBV7-2 and TRBJ1-1, with a tentative D call TRBD1 (6 bases). This CDR3 has 14 residues. CDR1 SGHTA and CDR2 FQGNSA come from the germline V gene. The V gene lost 4 bases and the J gene lost 7 bases, with 16 bases spanning the gap. The CDR3 coding sequence is TGTGCCAGCAGCTGGGGCCCCTCGGACAGTGAAGCTTTCTTT. Translated, it gives CASSWGPSDSEAFF.

This clone has only a few counts. The chain joins TRBV5-1 to TRBJ2-1, with D possibly matching TRBD2 (6 bases). From germline, CDR1 is SGHRS and CDR2 YFSETQ. The CDR3 contains 13 residues. The V end was cut by 4 bases, the J end by 6 bases, with 11 bases between. The chain's CDR3 is CASSPTRSNEQFF. CDR3 sequence (DNA): TGCGCCAGCAGCCCGACTAGATCCAATGAGCAGTTCTTC.

This clone was counted a few times. The chain joins TRBV7-2 to TRBJ1-1; D ambiguous. Germline CDR1 SGHTA, CDR2 FQGNSA. Trimming took off 6 bases at V and 4 bases at J, with 12 bases between the two ends. This CDR3 is 13 amino acids long. CDR3 DNA sequence: TGTGCCAGCAGTTCTACCGATGGCACTGAAGCTTTCTTT. It specifies CASSSTDGTEAFF. Using reference TRBV7-2 and TRBJ1-1 for the parts outside the CDR3, the full variable domain is GAGVSQSPSNKVTEKGKDVELRCDPISGHTALYWYRQSLGQGLEFLIYFQGNSAPDKSGLPSDRFSAERTGGSVSTLTIQRTQQEDSAVYLCASSSTDGTEAFFGQGTRLTVV.